The rows below give T cell receptor beta chains drawn from one sample of a study of blood T cell repertoires in COVID-19. Sequencing was performed with immunoSEQ multiplex PCR; in TCRdb, only in-frame clones are kept and a portion is missing. The sample lists a few hundred thousand clones, roughly nine tenths seen once, with 3% in the top ten. Sequenced sample: PBMCs or T cells enriched from blood (not recorded which). All receptors derive from a woman between 45 and 65 years old who had recovered from COVID-19. CDR3s include the opening cysteine and the closing phenylalanine or tryptophan. Fields, in order: CDR3 DNA, CDR3 protein, V gene, clone size, J gene, CDR3 length, D gene. D genes are given only for firm matches. Clone sizes are given selectively: once, few, many, or a class where the clone is expanded.

cdr3_nt: TGTGCCAGCAGCCAGGGGACAGGGGCAGAAAAACTGTTTTTT; cdr3_aa: CASSQGTGAEKLFF; v_call: TRBV5-5; clone_size: few; j_call: TRBJ1-4; cdr3_length: 14; d_call: TRBD1
cdr3_nt: TGTGCCAGCAGTGAACTAGGGACAACTTATAATTCACCCCTCCACTTT; cdr3_aa: CASSELGTTYNSPLHF; v_call: TRBV6-1; clone_size: few; j_call: TRBJ1-6; cdr3_length: 16; d_call: NA
cdr3_nt: TGTGCCAGCAGCTTAGCCAGTATCCAAAACATTCAGTACTTC; cdr3_aa: CASSLASIQNIQYF; v_call: TRBV7-9; clone_size: NA; j_call: TRBJ2-4; cdr3_length: 14; d_call: NA
cdr3_nt: TGCGCCAGCAGCTTTGAGGGGGCCACTGAAGCTTTCTTT; cdr3_aa: CASSFEGATEAFF; v_call: TRBV5-1; clone_size: NA; j_call: TRBJ1-1; cdr3_length: 13; d_call: TRBD1
cdr3_nt: TGTGCCAGCAGCTTAGATGACAGGACGAACACCGGGGAGCTGTTTTTT; cdr3_aa: CASSLDDRTNTGELFF; v_call: TRBV11-2; clone_size: NA; j_call: TRBJ2-2; cdr3_length: 16; d_call: NA
cdr3_nt: TGTGCCAGCAGTTACCGTGACAGGGGCTACGAGCAGTACTTC; cdr3_aa: CASSYRDRGYEQYF; v_call: TRBV6-5; clone_size: NA; j_call: TRBJ2-7; cdr3_length: 14; d_call: TRBD1
cdr3_nt: TGTGCCAGCAGCGCACCGGGACAGGGTGCCTACGAGCAGTACTTC; cdr3_aa: CASSAPGQGAYEQYF; v_call: TRBV21-1; clone_size: NA; j_call: TRBJ2-7; cdr3_length: 15; d_call: NA
cdr3_nt: TGTGCCTGGACGCCAGGCTCTAACTATGGCTACACCTTC; cdr3_aa: CAWTPGSNYGYTF; v_call: TRBV30; clone_size: few; j_call: TRBJ1-2; cdr3_length: 13; d_call: NA
cdr3_nt: TGTGCCAGCAGCCAAGATACGGCAGGATCCTACGAGCAGTACTTC; cdr3_aa: CASSQDTAGSYEQYF; v_call: TRBV4-2; clone_size: NA; j_call: TRBJ2-7; cdr3_length: 15; d_call: NA
cdr3_nt: TGTGCCAGTGGGTCGCAGTACAGTAACACTGAAGCTTTCTTT; cdr3_aa: CASGSQYSNTEAFF; v_call: TRBV19; clone_size: few; j_call: TRBJ1-1; cdr3_length: 14; d_call: NA
cdr3_nt: TGTGCCAGCAGTTTAATCCAGGTTGGCACTGAAGCTTTCTTT; cdr3_aa: CASSLIQVGTEAFF; v_call: TRBV28; clone_size: once; j_call: TRBJ1-1; cdr3_length: 14; d_call: NA
cdr3_nt: TGCGCCAGCAGCTTGACTAATTACAATGAGCAGTTCTTC; cdr3_aa: CASSLTNYNEQFF; v_call: TRBV5-1; clone_size: NA; j_call: TRBJ2-1; cdr3_length: 13; d_call: NA
cdr3_nt: TGTGCCACAAACAGGGAGAGGGAGCTTCCCCCGCAGTTCTTC; cdr3_aa: CATNRERELPPQFF; v_call: TRBV6-5; clone_size: NA; j_call: TRBJ2-1; cdr3_length: 14; d_call: NA
cdr3_nt: TGTGCCAGCAGCCTTCGGAGCGGGAGGGCCGGGGAGACCCAGTACTTC; cdr3_aa: CASSLRSGRAGETQYF; v_call: TRBV7-2; clone_size: NA; j_call: TRBJ2-5; cdr3_length: 16; d_call: TRBD2